This T cell receptor (beta chain) was observed in a study of shared clonotypes between healthy human individuals. For the study at large: Plates per donor: three CD4 naive, three CD4 memory, two CD8 naive, one CD8 memory. Overall study findings and caveats: Non-shared clonotypes had lower generation probabilities than those shared by all four donors.

The investigators split CD4+ cells into a CD45RA+ naive subset and a CD45RA-negative memory subset. About this clone itself: Its antigen is undetermined.

The CDR3 totals 16 residues. The ends lost 6 bases at V and 4 bases at J; junction bases unmatched: 5. The germline V gene has CDR1 LNHDA and CDR2 SQIVND (reference sequence). Sorted-subset replicate PCRs used around 200 ng of genomic DNA. This amount corresponded to approximately 30,000 T cell genomes. Sequenced by immunoSEQ multiplex PCR; TCRdb stores in-frame clones only, minus some. The sample contains fewer than 2.5 million clones, more than 85% of which appear only once. The chain joins TRBV19 to TRBJ2-2; 13 bases map to TRBD2. This clonotype was sampled from a man in his late teens or twenties in good health. Some clones in this sample may be carry-over from other donors' samples. Sample: naive CD4+ T cells from PBMCs. Subset reported: CD45RA+ positively selected. CDR3 DNA: TGTGCCAGTAGCGGACTAGCGGGAGACATCACCGGGGAGCTGTTTTTT. Its protein product is CASSGLAGDITGELFF.